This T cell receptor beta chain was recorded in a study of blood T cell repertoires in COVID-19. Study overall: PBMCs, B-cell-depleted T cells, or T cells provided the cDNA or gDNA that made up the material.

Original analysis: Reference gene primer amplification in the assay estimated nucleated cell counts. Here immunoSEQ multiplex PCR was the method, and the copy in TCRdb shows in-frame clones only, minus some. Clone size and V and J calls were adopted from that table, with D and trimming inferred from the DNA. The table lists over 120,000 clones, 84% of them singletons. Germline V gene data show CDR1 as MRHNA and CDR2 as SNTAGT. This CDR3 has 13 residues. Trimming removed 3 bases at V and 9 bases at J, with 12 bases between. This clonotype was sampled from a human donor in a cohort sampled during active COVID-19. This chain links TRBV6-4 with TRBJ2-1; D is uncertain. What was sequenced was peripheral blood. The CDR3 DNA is TGTGCCAGCAGTGAGCTTCCTTCGGGTGAGCAGTTCTTC. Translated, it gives CASSELPSGEQFF.